The 31 T cell receptor beta chains in this list originate from one sample, sequenced in a study of blood T cell repertoires in COVID-19. Here immunoSEQ multiplex PCR was the method, and the copy in TCRdb shows in-frame clones only, minus some. The table lists some 400,000 clones, roughly nine tenths of them singletons. Material for sequencing was PBMCs or T cells enriched from blood (not recorded which). The receptors derive from a man aged 25 to 45 who had recovered from COVID-19.

The CDR3 nucleotides are TGTGCCAGCAGCGTCGGACTAGCGGGAATATTAAGGAGCAATGAGCAGTTCTTC. Its translation is CASSVGLAGILRSNEQFF. The V gene is TRBV13, the J gene TRBJ2-1, with TRBD2 identical over 12 bases. CDR3 length equals 18 residues. Germline V lookup: CDR1 PRHDT, CDR2 FYEKMQ (reference sequence). The J segment lost 6 bases and the V segment lost 5 bases, leaving 14 bases of the junction unmatched.

The CDR3 region is CATSGTTGSYGYTF. The CDR3 coding sequence is TGTGCCACCAGCGGAACGACAGGGTCCTATGGCTACACCTTC. The chain joins TRBV15 to TRBJ1-2; 7 bases align to TRBD1. Germline V gives CDR1 LNHNV, CDR2 YYDKDF (reference sequence). This CDR3 comprises 14 residues. Germline trimming cut 5 bases from V and 4 bases from J; bases unmatched to any gene: 7. The entire variable domain, with the rest obtained from reference TRBV15 and TRBJ1-2, is as follows: DAMVIQNPRYQVTQFGKPVTLSCSQTLNHNVMYWYQQKSSQAPKLLFHYYDKDFNNEADTPDNFQSRRPNTSFCFLDIRSPGLGDTAMYLCATSGTTGSYGYTFGSGTRLTVV.

V gene TRBV5-1 combines with J gene TRBJ2-5; 7 bases agree with TRBD2. The CDR3 is 14 amino acids. Unmatched junction bases numbered 4, after V lost 0 bases and J lost 5 bases. Germline V gene sequence: CDR1 SGHRS, CDR2 YFSETQ. Here the CDR3 reads CASSLAPGGETQYF. The CDR3 nucleotides read TGCGCCAGCAGCTTGGCCCCCGGGGGGGAGACCCAGTACTTC.

The V call is TRBV15, the J call TRBJ1-5; 10 positions match TRBD1. The CDR3 sequence is 15 residues long. Germline V gives CDR1 LNHNV, CDR2 YYDKDF (reference sequence). The trim removed 3 bases at V and 8 bases at J, leaving 7 bases unmatched. In DNA form, the CDR3 reads TGTGCCACCAGCAGGGGGACAGGGGAAGGTAAGCCCCAGCATTTT. Translating it yields CATSRGTGEGKPQHF.

This chain joins TRBV5-6 and TRBJ2-5, with D perhaps TRBD1 (6 bases). Trimming stripped 4 bases from V and 2 bases from J, with 15 bases between. In germline, CDR1 is SGHDT, CDR2 YYEEEE. CDR3 size: 15 residues. The CDR3 reads CASSANPGHQETQYF. In DNA, the CDR3 is TGTGCCAGCAGCGCCAATCCGGGACATCAAGAGACCCAGTACTTC.

A single count supports this clone. The CDR3 DNA sequence: TGTGCCAGCACAAACACAGATACGCAGTATTTT. Its protein is CASTNTDTQYF. The rearrangement joins TRBV12-3 or TRBV12-4 to TRBJ2-3; D is unresolved. The V end was cut by 7 bases, the J end by 2 bases, with 4 bases between. The CDR3 is 11 amino acids.

The CDR3 bases are TGTGCCAGCAGGCCCAGCGGAACCTACGAGCAGTACTTC. It specifies CASRPSGTYEQYF. This sequence joins TRBV6-5 and TRBJ2-7; possible D gene TRBD2, 5 bases. CDR3 size: 13 residues. V was clipped by 6 bases and J by 2 bases, with 11 bases between them. CDR1 is MNHEY and CDR2 is SVGAGI in the germline V gene.

The J gene is TRBJ2-1, the V gene TRBV3-1 (or the pseudogene TRBV3-2); 9 nucleotides agree with TRBD2. In germline, CDR1 is LGHDT, CDR2 YNNKEL (reference sequence). The junction had 3 bases not matched to a gene; V was cut back by 4 bases and J by 5 bases. The CDR3 has 14 residues. The CDR3 coding sequence is TGTGCCAGCAGCCCGGGACTAGCAAACAATGAGCAGTTCTTC. Translating gives CASSPGLANNEQFF.

V is TRBV6-6 and J is TRBJ2-7, with 11 nucleotides matching TRBD1. CDR3 length equals 17 residues. Germline values: CDR1 MNHNY, CDR2 SVGAGI (reference sequence). After removal of 5 bases from V and 4 bases from J, the junction contained 13 bases not matched to a gene. The DNA for the CDR3 is TGTGCCAGCAGTCCCAATACGCCGGGACAGGGGGTATACGAGCAGTACTTC. This encodes CASSPNTPGQGVYEQYF.

The chain employs TRBV5-5 and TRBJ2-5; D is possibly TRBD2 (6 bases). This CDR3 is built from 15 residues. Germline CDR1 reads SGHKS; CDR2 reads YYEKEE (reference sequence). Deletions cut 3 bases from V and 1 base from J, with 13 bases between. The DNA of the CDR3 is TGTGCCAGCAGCTATTCCGGGACTCTCCAAGAGACCCAGTACTTC. The encoded protein is CASSYSGTLQETQYF.

The chain joins TRBV5-8 to TRBJ1-5, with D possibly being TRBD1 (6 bases). This CDR3 region has 15 residues. V dropped 5 bases and J dropped 4 bases, with 16 bases sitting between them. Germline lookup yields CDR1 SGHTS and CDR2 YDEGEE. This CDR3 is CASRWNGQGNQPQHF. DNA of the CDR3: TGTGCCAGCAGATGGAATGGGCAGGGGAATCAGCCCCAGCATTTT.

On this clone: A junction end diverges from the germline sequence, so it may reflect a read error. The chain couples TRBV29-1 to TRBJ2-2; TRBD2 aligns across 9 bases. The CDR3 is 15 amino acids. Germline CDR1 SQVTM, CDR2 ANQGSEA. In DNA form, the CDR3 reads TGTGGTTGGAAGGGTAGCGGGAGTCTGACCGGGGAGCTGTTTTTT. This encodes CGWKGSGSLTGELFF.

Remarks on this clone: Other DNA sequences in the sample encode the same CDR3. V and J are TRBV24-1 and TRBJ2-2, with TRBD1 as a possible D gene (6 bases). Germline CDR1 and CDR2: KGHDR and SFDVKD. Trimming removed 4 bases at V and 2 bases at J, with 7 bases between. The CDR3 contains 14 residues. CDR3 DNA: TGTGCCACCAGTGAAGGGGGTAACACCGGGGAGCTGTTTTTT. It codes for CATSEGGNTGELFF.

This clone was observed a single time. The rearrangement uses TRBV7-2 and TRBJ2-7, with a tentative D call TRBD2 (6 bases). Germline V gives CDR1 SGHTA, CDR2 FQGNSA. The CDR3 runs to 16 residues. The V and J ends lost 0 bases and 9 bases respectively, with 21 bases between them. The CDR3 loop is CASSLALGRSPRGQYF. The CDR3 region has the DNA TGTGCCAGCAGCTTAGCGCTGGGGAGGAGTCCACGAGGGCAGTACTTC.

Here the CDR3 reads CASSFERELNEQFF. Written as DNA, the CDR3 is TGTGCCAGTAGTTTCGAGCGGGAGCTTAATGAGCAGTTCTTC. V is TRBV19 and J is TRBJ2-1, with 8 positions matching TRBD2. V dropped 5 bases and J dropped 7; count of bases not matched to a gene: 7. CDR1 is LNHDA, CDR2 SQIVND, per germline (reference sequence). The CDR3 sequence is 14 residues long.

This chain joins TRBV3-1 (or the pseudogene TRBV3-2) and TRBJ2-2; a possible D gene is TRBD2 (6 bases). V lost 5 bases to trimming and J lost 13 bases, with 14 bases between them. The CDR3 extends over 12 amino acids. The germline V gene encodes CDR1 LGHDT and CDR2 YNNKEL (reference sequence). CDR3 bases: TGTGCCAGCAGCGGGACTCATTGGGGGCTGTTTTTT. Translated: CASSGTHWGLFF.

The chain uses TRBV7-9 and TRBJ1-2; 11 bases map to TRBD1. This CDR3 is built from 16 residues. The germline CDR1 and CDR2 sequences are SEHNR and FQNEAQ (reference sequence). J lost 8 bases, V lost 4 bases, and 12 bases had no gene match. CDR3 nucleotide sequence: TGTGCCAGCAGCTGGAGTTCAGGACAGGGGGCTGGCGGCTACACCTTC. Translated, it gives CASSWSSGQGAGGYTF. The whole variable domain, filled in from reference TRBV7-9 and TRBJ1-2, reads DTGVSQNPRHKITKRGQNVTFRCDPISEHNRLYWYRQTLGQGPEFLTYFQNEAQLEKSRLLSDRFSAERPKGSFSTLEIQRTEQGDSAMYLCASSWSSGQGAGGYTFGSGTRLTVV.

The chain recombines TRBV28 with TRBJ2-1; TRBD1 matches 9 bases. V lost 6 bases to trimming and J lost 4 bases; unmatched junction nucleotides: 13. The CDR3 is 17 amino acids. Germline CDR1 MDHEN, CDR2 SYDVKM. The CDR3 sequence is CASSNTPTGGRYNEQFF. CDR3 in DNA: TGTGCCAGCAGCAACACACCGACAGGGGGGAGATACAATGAGCAGTTCTTC.

The chain recombines TRBV19 with TRBJ2-1, with 13 bases fitting TRBD2. This CDR3 is 19 amino acids long. Germline V gene data show CDR1 as LNHDA and CDR2 as SQIVND (reference sequence). V was pared by 1 base and J by 0 bases, with 6 bases of the junction left unmatched. The CDR3 DNA follows: TGTGCCAGTAGTATAGCCGAGACTAGCGGGGGGAGCTCCTACAATGAGCAGTTCTTC. It specifies CASSIAETSGGSSYNEQFF.

The V call is TRBV13, the J call TRBJ2-3; tentative D call: TRBD2 (5 bases). The V gene's germline CDR1 is PRHDT and CDR2 FYEKMQ (reference sequence). The CDR3 consists of 13 residues. V gave up 5 bases and J gave up 3 bases, with 9 bases separating them. The CDR3 spells CASSPPGTDTQYF. Written as DNA, the CDR3 is TGTGCCAGCAGCCCCCCGGGGACAGATACGCAGTATTTT. The full variable domain, with the rest looked up from reference TRBV13 and TRBJ2-3, is AAGVIQSPRHLIKEKRETATLKCYPIPRHDTVYWYQQGPGQDPQFLISFYEKMQSDKGSIPDRFSAQQFSDYHSELNMSSLELGDSALYFCASSPPGTDTQYFGPGTRLTVL.

The chain links TRBV5-1 to TRBJ2-5; the D gene is possibly TRBD1 (5 bases). Between the trimmed V and J ends, which lost 5 bases and 5 bases, there was a span of 16 bases. There are 14 residues in the CDR3. The germline gives CDR1 SGHRS, CDR2 YFSETQ. The CDR3 region has the DNA TGCGCCAGCAGTGGGCAGGGATCGTGGGAGACCCAGTACTTC. Translated: CASSGQGSWETQYF. Looking up the rest from reference TRBV5-1 and TRBJ2-5 gives the full variable domain: KAGVTQTPRYLIKTRGQQVTLSCSPISGHRSVSWYQQTPGQGLQFLFEYFSETQRNKGNFPGRFSGRQFSNSRSEMNVSTLELGDSALYLCASSGQGSWETQYFGPGTRLLVL.

The chain couples TRBV5-1 to TRBJ1-2, with 8 bases lining up with TRBD1. Per the germline V gene, CDR1 is SGHRS and CDR2 is YFSETQ. V lost 4 bases, J lost 5 bases, and 4 bases stayed unmatched. This CDR3 region has 13 residues. CDR3 sequence reads: CASSLTGEYGYTF. Here the CDR3 DNA reads TGCGCCAGCAGCCTGACAGGGGAATATGGCTACACCTTC.

The chain links TRBV14 to TRBJ2-3; 7 bases are a match to TRBD2. The germline V gene has CDR1 SGHDN and CDR2 FVKESK. The CDR3 has 16 residues. Trimming cost V 1 base and J 0 bases; bases outside gene matches: 4. CDR3 amino acids: CASSQAGGPSTDTQYF. The CDR3 DNA reads as TGTGCCAGCAGCCAAGCGGGGGGACCCAGCACAGATACGCAGTATTTT.

This rearrangement joins TRBV28 to TRBJ2-1, with a tentative D call TRBD2 (6 bases). The CDR3 spans 14 residues. Trimming pared 7 bases from V and 7 bases from J, leaving 17 bases between. The V gene's germline CDR1 is MDHEN and CDR2 SYDVKM. The CDR3 reads CASKGPAGINEQFF. The DNA of the CDR3 is TGTGCCAGCAAAGGGCCAGCGGGCATAAATGAGCAGTTCTTC.

The rearrangement uses TRBV30 and TRBJ2-5; TRBD1 matches 10 bases. V lost 0 bases to trimming and J lost 5 bases; unmatched junction nucleotides: 9. The CDR3 covers 16 residues. Germline CDR1 and CDR2: GTSNPN and SVGIG (reference sequence). CDR3 protein: CAWSVLGTGERETQYF. The CDR3 DNA reads as TGTGCCTGGAGTGTACTTGGGACAGGGGAACGGGAGACCCAGTACTTC.

This clone has just one count. In the same sample, other DNA sequences code for this CDR3. The chain uses TRBV11-2 and TRBJ1-5, with D hard to call. V was shortened by 2 bases and J by 2 bases, with 4 bases between the two germline ends. The length of the CDR3 is 13 residues. CDR1 SGHAT and CDR2 FQNNGV come from the germline V gene. Here the CDR3 DNA reads TGTGCCAGCAGCTTAACAGGCAATCAGCCCCAGCATTTT. It encodes CASSLTGNQPQHF.

This clone was counted a single time. The chain employs TRBV28 and TRBJ1-5; unclear D gene. Germline loops: CDR1 MDHEN, CDR2 SYDVKM. The CDR3 extends over 12 amino acids. V lost 4 bases, J lost 12 bases, and 13 bases lay in between. CDR3 region: CASSSLGSIQHF. CDR3 sequence (DNA): TGTGCCAGCAGTTCTCTGGGCAGTATCCAGCATTTT.

The chain uses TRBV28 and TRBJ2-7; the match to TRBD2 covers 11 bases. This CDR3 spans 13 amino acids. Germline lookup yields CDR1 MDHEN and CDR2 SYDVKM. Trimming took 5 bases from V and 3 from J; bases not matched to a gene: 0. For the CDR3, the DNA is TGTGCCAGCAGTACTAGCGGGAGCTACGAGCAGTACTTC. Amino acid sequence: CASSTSGSYEQYF.

The table lists this clone with a few counts. The genes are TRBV11-3 and TRBJ2-7; TRBD2 is a possible D gene (7 bases). Germline V gives CDR1 SGHNT, CDR2 YENEEA. The length of the CDR3 is 14 residues. Trimming left V 5 bases short and J 5 bases short, with 16 bases between. Written as DNA, the CDR3 is TGTGCCAGCAGCGCACAGGGAGGGGACGACGAGCAGTACTTC. The encoded protein is CASSAQGGDDEQYF.

The rearrangement links TRBV27 to TRBJ2-3; 10 bases are shared with TRBD2. Losses at the gene ends were 3 bases for V and 0 bases for J; bases not matched to a gene: 3. CDR1 and CDR2 (germline): MNHEY, SMNVEV (reference sequence). This CDR3 spans 16 amino acids. The CDR3 spells CASSLGLATSTDTQYF. In DNA form, the CDR3 reads TGTGCCAGCAGTTTGGGACTAGCGACTAGCACAGATACGCAGTATTTT.

This chain joins TRBV25-1 and TRBJ1-4; D remains ambiguous. This CDR3 has 13 amino acids. The germline CDR1 and CDR2 sequences are MGHDK and SYGVNS. Trimming stripped 4 bases from V and 6 bases from J, with 9 bases between. CDR3 residues: CASSAPGDEKLFF. The DNA of the CDR3 is TGTGCCAGCAGTGCACCGGGAGATGAAAAACTGTTTTTT.